Listed here is a single T cell receptor beta chain. Original methodology: Estimation of nucleated cell counts relied on the amplification of reference gene primers. Generated by immunoSEQ multiplex PCR, the TCRdb table keeps only in-frame clones and is missing some. V and J calls plus clone size are reproduced from that table; the DNA served to infer D and trimming. The sample has 150,000 to 200,000 clones, around 90% seen once. V was clipped by 3 bases and J by 7 bases, with 16 bases between them. There are 15 residues in the CDR3. Germline V lookup: CDR1 SGDLS, CDR2 YYNGEE. This record comes from a study of blood T cell repertoires in COVID-19. Study context: The cDNA or gDNA used as material had been derived from T cells, B-cell-depleted T cells, or PBMCs.

This receptor was identified in a man aged 55 to 70 with active or convalescent COVID-19. The chain is built from TRBV9 and TRBJ2-2, with D unclear. The sequencing input was peripheral blood. The CDR3 spells CASSEVGSKIGELFF. The CDR3 coding sequence is TGTGCCAGCAGCGAAGTTGGTAGTAAAATCGGGGAGCTGTTTTTT. Full variable domain (rest looked up from reference TRBV9 and TRBJ2-2): DSGVTQTPKHLITATGQRVTLRCSPRSGDLSVYWYQQSLDQGLQFLIQYYNGEERAKGNILERFSAQQFPDLHSELNLSSLELGDSALYFCASSEVGSKIGELFFGEGSRLTVL.